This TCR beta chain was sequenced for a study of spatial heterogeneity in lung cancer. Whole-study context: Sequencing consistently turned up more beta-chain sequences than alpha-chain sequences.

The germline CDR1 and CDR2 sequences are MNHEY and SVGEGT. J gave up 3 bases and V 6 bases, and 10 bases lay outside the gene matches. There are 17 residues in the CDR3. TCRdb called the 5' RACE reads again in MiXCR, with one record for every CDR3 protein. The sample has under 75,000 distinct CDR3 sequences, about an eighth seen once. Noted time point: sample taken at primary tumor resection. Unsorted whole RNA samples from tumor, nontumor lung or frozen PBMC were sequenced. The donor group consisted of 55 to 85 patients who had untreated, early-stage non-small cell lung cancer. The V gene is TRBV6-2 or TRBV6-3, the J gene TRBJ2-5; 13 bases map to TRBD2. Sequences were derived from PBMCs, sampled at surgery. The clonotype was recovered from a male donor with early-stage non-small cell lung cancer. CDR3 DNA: TGTGCCAGCAGCGAAACCGCCGGACTAGCGGGAGAAGAGACCCAGTACTTC. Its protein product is CASSETAGLAGEETQYF.